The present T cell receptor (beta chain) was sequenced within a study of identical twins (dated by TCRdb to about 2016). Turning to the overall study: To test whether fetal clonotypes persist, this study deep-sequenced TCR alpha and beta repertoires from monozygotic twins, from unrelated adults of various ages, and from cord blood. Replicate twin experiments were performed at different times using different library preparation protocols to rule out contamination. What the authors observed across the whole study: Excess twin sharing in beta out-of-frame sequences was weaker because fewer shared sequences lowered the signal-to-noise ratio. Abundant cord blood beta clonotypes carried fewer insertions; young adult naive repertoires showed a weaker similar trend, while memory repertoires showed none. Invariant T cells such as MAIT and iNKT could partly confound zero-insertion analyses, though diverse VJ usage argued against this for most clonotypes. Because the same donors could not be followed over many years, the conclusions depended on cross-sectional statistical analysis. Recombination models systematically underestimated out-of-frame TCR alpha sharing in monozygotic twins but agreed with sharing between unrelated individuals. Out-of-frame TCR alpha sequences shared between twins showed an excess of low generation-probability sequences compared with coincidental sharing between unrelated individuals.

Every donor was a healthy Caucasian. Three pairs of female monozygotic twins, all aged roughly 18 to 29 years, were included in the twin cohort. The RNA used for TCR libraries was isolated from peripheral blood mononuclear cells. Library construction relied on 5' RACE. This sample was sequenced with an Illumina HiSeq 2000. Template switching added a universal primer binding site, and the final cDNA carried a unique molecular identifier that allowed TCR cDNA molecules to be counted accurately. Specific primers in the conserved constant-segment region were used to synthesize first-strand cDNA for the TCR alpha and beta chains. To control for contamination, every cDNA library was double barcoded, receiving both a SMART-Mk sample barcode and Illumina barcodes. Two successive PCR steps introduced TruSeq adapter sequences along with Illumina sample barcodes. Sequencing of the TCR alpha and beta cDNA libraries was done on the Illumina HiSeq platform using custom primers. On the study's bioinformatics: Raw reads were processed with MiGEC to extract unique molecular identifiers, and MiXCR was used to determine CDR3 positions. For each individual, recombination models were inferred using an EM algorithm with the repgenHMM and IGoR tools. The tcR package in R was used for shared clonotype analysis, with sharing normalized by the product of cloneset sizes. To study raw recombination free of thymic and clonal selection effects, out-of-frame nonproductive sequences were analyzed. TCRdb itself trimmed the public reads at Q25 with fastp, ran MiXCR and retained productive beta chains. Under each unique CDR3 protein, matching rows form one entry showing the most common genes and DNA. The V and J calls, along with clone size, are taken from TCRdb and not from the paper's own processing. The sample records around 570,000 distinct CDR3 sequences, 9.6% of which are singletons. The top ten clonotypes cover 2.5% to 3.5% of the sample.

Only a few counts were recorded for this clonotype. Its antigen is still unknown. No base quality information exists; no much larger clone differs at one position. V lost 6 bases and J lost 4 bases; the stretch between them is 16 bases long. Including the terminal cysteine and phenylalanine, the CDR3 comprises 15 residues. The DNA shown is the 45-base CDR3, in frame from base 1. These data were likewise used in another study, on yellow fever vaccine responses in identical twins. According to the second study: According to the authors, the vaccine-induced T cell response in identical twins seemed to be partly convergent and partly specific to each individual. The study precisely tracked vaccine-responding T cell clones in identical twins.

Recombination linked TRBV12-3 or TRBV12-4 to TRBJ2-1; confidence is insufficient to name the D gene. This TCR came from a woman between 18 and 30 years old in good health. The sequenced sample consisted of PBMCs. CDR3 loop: CASSTHLEAYNEQFF. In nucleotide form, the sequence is TGTGCCAGCAGCACTCACTTAGAGGCTTACAATGAGCAGTTCTTC.